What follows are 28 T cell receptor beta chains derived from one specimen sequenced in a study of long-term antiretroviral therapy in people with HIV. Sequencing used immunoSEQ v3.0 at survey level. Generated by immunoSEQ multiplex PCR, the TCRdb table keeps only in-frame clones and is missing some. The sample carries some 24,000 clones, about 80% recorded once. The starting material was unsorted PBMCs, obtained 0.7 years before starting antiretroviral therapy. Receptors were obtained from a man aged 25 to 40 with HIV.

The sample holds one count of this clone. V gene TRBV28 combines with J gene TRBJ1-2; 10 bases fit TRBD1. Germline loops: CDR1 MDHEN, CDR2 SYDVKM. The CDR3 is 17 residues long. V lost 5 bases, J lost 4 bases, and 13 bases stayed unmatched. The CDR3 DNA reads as TGTGCCAGCAGTCCCGTGAGACAGGGGGCATCAGTCTATGGCTACACCTTC. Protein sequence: CASSPVRQGASVYGYTF.

In DNA form, the CDR3 reads TGTGCCAGCAGCACGGGATTCGGCCCTAACTATGGCTACACCTTC. Its translation: CASSTGFGPNYGYTF. The chain employs TRBV28 and TRBJ1-2, with D unresolved. This CDR3 is built from 15 residues. Germline loops: CDR1 MDHEN, CDR2 SYDVKM. V lost 6 bases and J lost 0, with 14 bases in between.

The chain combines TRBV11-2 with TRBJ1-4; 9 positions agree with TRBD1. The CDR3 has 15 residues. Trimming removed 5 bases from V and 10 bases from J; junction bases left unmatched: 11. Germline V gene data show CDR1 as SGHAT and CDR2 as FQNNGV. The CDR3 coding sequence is TGTGCCAGCAGCAGACTACAGGGGGCGACGGGAAAACTGTTTTTT. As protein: CASSRLQGATGKLFF.

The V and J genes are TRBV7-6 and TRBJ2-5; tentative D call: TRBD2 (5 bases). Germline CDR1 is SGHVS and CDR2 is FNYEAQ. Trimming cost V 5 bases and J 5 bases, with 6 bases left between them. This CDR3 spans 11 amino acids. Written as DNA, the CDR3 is TGTGCCAGCAGCCGAGGGGAGACCCAGTACTTC. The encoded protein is CASSRGETQYF.

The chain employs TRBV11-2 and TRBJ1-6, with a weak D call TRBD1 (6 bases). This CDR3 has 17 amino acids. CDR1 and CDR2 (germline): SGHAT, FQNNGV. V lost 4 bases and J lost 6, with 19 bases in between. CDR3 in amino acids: CASSWGLRGSGNSPLHF. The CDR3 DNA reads TGTGCCAGCAGCTGGGGGCTACGGGGCTCGGGTAATTCACCCCTCCACTTT.

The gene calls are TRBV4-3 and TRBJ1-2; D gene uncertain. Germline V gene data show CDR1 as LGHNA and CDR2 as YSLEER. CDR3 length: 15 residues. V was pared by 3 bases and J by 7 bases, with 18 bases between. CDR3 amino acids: CASSHRGIGSSGYTF. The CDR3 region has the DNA TGCGCCAGCAGCCATAGAGGAATAGGGAGCTCTGGCTACACCTTC.

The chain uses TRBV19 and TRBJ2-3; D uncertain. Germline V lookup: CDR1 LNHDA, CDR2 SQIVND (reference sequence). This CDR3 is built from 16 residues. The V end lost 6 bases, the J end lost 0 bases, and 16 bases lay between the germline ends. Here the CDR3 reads CASSPLHIPSTDTQYF. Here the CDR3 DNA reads TGTGCCAGTAGCCCCCTCCATATACCTAGCACAGATACGCAGTATTTT.

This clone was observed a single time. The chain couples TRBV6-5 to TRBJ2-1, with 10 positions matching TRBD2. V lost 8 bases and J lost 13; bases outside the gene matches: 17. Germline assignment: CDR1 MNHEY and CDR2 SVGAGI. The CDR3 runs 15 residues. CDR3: CASGLSGGAGLGQFF. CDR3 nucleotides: TGTGCCAGCGGGCTAAGCGGGGGGGCGGGGCTTGGCCAGTTCTTC.

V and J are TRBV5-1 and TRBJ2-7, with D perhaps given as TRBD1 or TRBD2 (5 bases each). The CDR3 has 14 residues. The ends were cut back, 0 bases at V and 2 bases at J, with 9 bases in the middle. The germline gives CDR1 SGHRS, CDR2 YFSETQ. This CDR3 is CASSLAGHPYEQYF. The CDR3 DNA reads TGCGCCAGCAGCTTGGCGGGGCACCCCTACGAGCAGTACTTC.

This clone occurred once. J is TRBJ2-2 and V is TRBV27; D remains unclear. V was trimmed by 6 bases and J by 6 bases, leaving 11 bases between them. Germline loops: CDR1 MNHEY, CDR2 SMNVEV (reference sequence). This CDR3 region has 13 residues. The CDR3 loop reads CASSRTVSGELFF. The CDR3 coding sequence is TGTGCCAGCAGCAGGACGGTTTCCGGGGAGCTGTTTTTT.

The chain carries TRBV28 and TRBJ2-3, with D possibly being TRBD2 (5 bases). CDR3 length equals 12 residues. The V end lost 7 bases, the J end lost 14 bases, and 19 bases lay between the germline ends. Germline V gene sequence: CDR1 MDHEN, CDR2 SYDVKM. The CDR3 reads CASIGLWSLPYF. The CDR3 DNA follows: TGTGCCAGCATCGGACTCTGGAGTTTGCCGTATTTT.

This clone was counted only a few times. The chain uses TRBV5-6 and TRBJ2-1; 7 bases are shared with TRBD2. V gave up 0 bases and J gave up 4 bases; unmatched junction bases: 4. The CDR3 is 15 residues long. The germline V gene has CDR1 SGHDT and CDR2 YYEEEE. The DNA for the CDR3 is TGTGCCAGCAGCTTGGGTCCGGGACTATACAATGAGCAGTTCTTC. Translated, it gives CASSLGPGLYNEQFF. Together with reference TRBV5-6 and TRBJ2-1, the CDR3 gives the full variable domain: DAGVTQSPTHLIKTRGQQVTLRCSPKSGHDTVSWYQQALGQGPQFIFQYYEEEERQRGNFPDRFSGHQFPNYSSELNVNALLLGDSALYLCASSLGPGLYNEQFFGPGTRLTVL.

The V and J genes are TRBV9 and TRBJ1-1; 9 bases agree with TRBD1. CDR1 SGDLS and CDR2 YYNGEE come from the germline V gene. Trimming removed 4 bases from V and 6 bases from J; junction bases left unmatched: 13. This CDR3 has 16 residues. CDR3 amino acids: CASSPASGQGVSEAFF. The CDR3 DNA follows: TGTGCCAGCAGCCCTGCTTCGGGACAGGGAGTCTCTGAAGCTTTCTTT.

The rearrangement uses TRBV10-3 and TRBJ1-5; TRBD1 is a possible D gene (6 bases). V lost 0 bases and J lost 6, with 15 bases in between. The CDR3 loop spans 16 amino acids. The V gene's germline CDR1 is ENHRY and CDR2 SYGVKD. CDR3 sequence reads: CAISESMGGVGQPQHF. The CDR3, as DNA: TGTGCCATCAGTGAGTCTATGGGGGGCGTCGGTCAGCCCCAGCATTTT.

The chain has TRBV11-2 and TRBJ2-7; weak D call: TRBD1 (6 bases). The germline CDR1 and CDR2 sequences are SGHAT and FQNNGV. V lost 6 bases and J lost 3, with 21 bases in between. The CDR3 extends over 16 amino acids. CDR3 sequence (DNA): TGTGCCAGCAGTCCGATAAACAGGGTCGGGTACTACGAGCAGTACTTC. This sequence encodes CASSPINRVGYYEQYF.

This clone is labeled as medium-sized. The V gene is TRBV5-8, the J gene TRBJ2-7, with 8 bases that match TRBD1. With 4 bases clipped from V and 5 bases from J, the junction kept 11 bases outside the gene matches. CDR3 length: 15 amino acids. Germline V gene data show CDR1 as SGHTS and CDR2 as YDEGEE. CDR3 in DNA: TGTGCCAGCAGCATTGGGACAGGTCAACTAGACGAGCAGTACTTC. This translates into CASSIGTGQLDEQYF.

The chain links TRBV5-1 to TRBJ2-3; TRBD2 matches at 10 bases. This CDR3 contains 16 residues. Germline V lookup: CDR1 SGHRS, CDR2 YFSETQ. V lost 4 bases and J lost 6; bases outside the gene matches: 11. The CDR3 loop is CASSESGTSVSDTQYF. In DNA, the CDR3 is TGCGCCAGCAGCGAGTCCGGGACTAGCGTATCGGATACGCAGTATTTT.

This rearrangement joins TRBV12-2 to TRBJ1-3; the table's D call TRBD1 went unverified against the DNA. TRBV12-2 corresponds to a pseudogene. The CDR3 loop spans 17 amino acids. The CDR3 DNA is TGTGCAAGTCGCTCAAGGACAGGGGGAAGCTCTGGAAACACCATATATTTT. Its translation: CASRSRTGGSSGNTIYF.

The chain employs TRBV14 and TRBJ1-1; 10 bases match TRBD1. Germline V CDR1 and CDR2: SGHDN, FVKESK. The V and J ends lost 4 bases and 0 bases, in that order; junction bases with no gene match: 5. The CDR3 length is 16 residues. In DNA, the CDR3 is TGTGCCAGCAGCCGGACAGGGGGGTTCATGAACACTGAAGCTTTCTTT. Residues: CASSRTGGFMNTEAFF.

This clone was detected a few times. CDR3 sequence: CASTSRRVNTEAFF. CDR3 DNA sequence: TGTGCCAGCACCTCCCGTCGTGTGAACACTGAAGCTTTCTTT. This chain joins TRBV13 and TRBJ1-1; D remains ambiguous. Germline CDR1 and CDR2: PRHDT and FYEKMQ (reference sequence). V was shortened by 7 bases and J by 0 bases, with 12 bases between the two germline ends. This CDR3 has 14 residues.

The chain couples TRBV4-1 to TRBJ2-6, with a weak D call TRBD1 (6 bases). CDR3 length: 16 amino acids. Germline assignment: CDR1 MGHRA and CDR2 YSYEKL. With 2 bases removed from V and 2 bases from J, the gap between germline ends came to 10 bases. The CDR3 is CASSQTRQAGANVLTF. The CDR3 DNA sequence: TGCGCCAGCAGCCAAACCCGACAGGCTGGGGCCAACGTCCTGACTTTC.

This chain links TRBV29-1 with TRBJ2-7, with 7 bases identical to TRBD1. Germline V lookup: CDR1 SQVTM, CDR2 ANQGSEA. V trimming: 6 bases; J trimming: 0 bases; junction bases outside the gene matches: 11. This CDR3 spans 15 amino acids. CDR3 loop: CSVSDRASSSYEQYF. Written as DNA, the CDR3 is TGCAGCGTAAGTGACAGGGCTTCAAGCTCCTACGAGCAGTACTTC.

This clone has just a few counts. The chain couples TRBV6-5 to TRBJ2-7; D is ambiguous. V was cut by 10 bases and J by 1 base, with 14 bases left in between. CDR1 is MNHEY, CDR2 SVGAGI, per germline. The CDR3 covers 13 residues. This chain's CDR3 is CATRPGPSYEQYF. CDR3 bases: TGTGCCACTCGACCGGGTCCTTCCTACGAGCAGTACTTC.

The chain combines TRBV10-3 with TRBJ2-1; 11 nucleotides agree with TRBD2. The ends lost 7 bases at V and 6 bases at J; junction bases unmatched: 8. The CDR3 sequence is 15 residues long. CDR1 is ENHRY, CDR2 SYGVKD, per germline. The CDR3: CAINTLAGAINEQFF. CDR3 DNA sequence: TGTGCCATCAACACACTAGCGGGAGCCATCAATGAGCAGTTCTTC.

DNA of the CDR3: TGTGCCAGCATGTTTGCGGGGAACGCCCTGAACACTGAAGCTTTCTTT. This encodes CASMFAGNALNTEAFF. The J gene is TRBJ1-1, the V gene TRBV28; no clear D. This CDR3 is 16 amino acids long. CDR1 and CDR2 from the germline V gene are MDHEN and SYDVKM. V was pared by 7 bases and J by 0 bases, with 18 bases between.

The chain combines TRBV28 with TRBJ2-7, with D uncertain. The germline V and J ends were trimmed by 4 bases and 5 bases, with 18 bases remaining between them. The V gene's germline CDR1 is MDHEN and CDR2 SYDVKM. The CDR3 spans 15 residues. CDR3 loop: CASSSPTRVGDEQYF. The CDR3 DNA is TGTGCCAGCAGTTCACCCACCCGGGTTGGCGACGAGCAGTACTTC.

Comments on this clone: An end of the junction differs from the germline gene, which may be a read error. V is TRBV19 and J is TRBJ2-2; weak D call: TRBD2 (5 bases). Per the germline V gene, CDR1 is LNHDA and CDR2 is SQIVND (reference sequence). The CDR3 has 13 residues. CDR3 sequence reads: CAISRGFPGELFF. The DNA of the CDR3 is TGTGCCATTAGTCGGGGTTTTCCCGGGGAGCTGTTTTTT.

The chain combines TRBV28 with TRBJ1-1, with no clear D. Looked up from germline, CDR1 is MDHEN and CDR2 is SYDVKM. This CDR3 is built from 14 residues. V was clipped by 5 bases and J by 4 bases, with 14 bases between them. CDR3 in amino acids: CASSLLVRGTEAFF. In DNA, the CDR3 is TGTGCCAGCAGTCTCCTGGTGCGGGGCACTGAAGCTTTCTTT.